One sample yielded the 20 T cell receptor beta chains listed below, sequenced in a study of vaccination and CD4 T cells after COVID-19. Antigen specificity for these receptors is unknown. Oncomine TCR Beta short-read sequencing was applied to DNA from cultured CD4+ T cells. Via MiXCR, TCRdb re-called the PCR reads, giving one row per CDR3 protein. The repertoire holds 18,000 or so distinct CDR3 sequences, with about half as singletons. Specified time point: late sampling 161 to 241 days after vaccination in a few convalescent patients. Documented treatment: approximately 9-day PBMC culture with coronavirus spike peptide pools or control peptides (ViraFEST assay). The source was CD4+ T cells from blood, cultured in vitro, collected about 7 months after SARS-CoV-2 vaccination. Every receptor here comes from a human donor who had recovered from COVID-19.

This clonotype was recorded a few times. The V and J genes are TRBV7-8 and TRBJ2-2; weak D call: TRBD2 (6 bases). The CDR3 extends over 14 amino acids. Deletions cut 5 bases from V and 4 bases from J, with 11 bases between. Germline loops: CDR1 SGHVS, CDR2 FQNEAQ. The CDR3 coding sequence is TGTGCCAGCAGCCTCCGACTAGGCACCGGGGAGCTGTTTTTT. Its protein is CASSLRLGTGELFF.

V usage is TRBV7-3 and J usage is TRBJ2-2; TRBD2 matches 9 bases. Germline V gene lookup returns CDR1 SGHTA and CDR2 FQGTGA. There are 16 residues in the CDR3. The V and J ends lost 5 bases and 2 bases, in that order; junction bases with no gene match: 6. The CDR3: CASSAVAGVNTGELFF. The CDR3 DNA follows: TGTGCCAGCAGCGCCGTAGCGGGGGTTAACACCGGGGAGCTGTTTTTT. The entire variable domain, with the rest obtained from reference TRBV7-3 and TRBJ2-2, is as follows: GAGVSQTPSNKVTEKGKYVELRCDPISGHTALYWYRQSLGQGPEFLIYFQGTGAADDSGLPNDRFFAVRPEGSVSTLKIQRTERGDSAVYLCASSAVAGVNTGELFFGEGSRLTVL.

This clonotype was counted a few times. J is TRBJ2-5 and V is TRBV7-8; D not resolved. V lost 5 bases, J lost 5 bases, and 6 bases lay in between. Germline V lookup: CDR1 SGHVS, CDR2 FQNEAQ. The CDR3 is made up of 11 amino acids. This CDR3 is CASSARETQYF. Written as DNA, the CDR3 is TGTGCCAGCAGCGCGCGGGAGACCCAGTACTTC.

This clonotype was seen a handful of times. The rearrangement joins TRBV7-9 to TRBJ1-1; the match to TRBD1 covers 7 bases. From germline, CDR1 is SEHNR and CDR2 FQNEAQ (reference sequence). V lost 5 bases to trimming and J lost 5 bases; unmatched junction nucleotides: 8. The CDR3 contains 14 residues. The CDR3 protein is CASSPTGVRTEAFF. The CDR3 DNA sequence: TGTGCCAGCAGCCCAACAGGGGTTCGGACTGAAGCTTTCTTT.

V usage is TRBV4-2 and J usage is TRBJ1-1; D not resolved. Germline CDR1 reads LGHNA; CDR2 reads YNFKEQ. This CDR3 comprises 14 residues. V gave up 0 bases and J gave up 5 bases, with 10 bases separating them. CDR3 coding DNA: TGTGCCAGCAGCCAAGATATATGGCGGACTGAAGCTTTCTTT. It yields the protein CASSQDIWRTEAFF.

This clonotype occurred a few times. V usage is TRBV6-2 or TRBV6-3 and J usage is TRBJ2-1; D is possibly TRBD1 or TRBD2 (5 bases each). CDR3 length equals 12 residues. Trimming shortened V by 8 bases and J by 5 bases, and 10 bases separated the two germline ends. CDR1 is MNHEY, CDR2 SVGEGT, per germline. CDR3 nucleotides: TGTGCCAGCCGGGACCCTGACAATGAGCAGTTCTTC. Protein sequence: CASRDPDNEQFF.

The chain carries TRBV7-9 and TRBJ1-1; D call uncertain. Germline CDR1 and CDR2: SEHNR and FQNEAQ (reference sequence). CDR3 length equals 16 residues. The germline V and J ends were trimmed by 0 bases and 5 bases, with 16 bases remaining between them. CDR3 DNA sequence: TGTGCCAGCAGCTTAGCGTTGGGAGGCCCCGGGACTGAAGCTTTCTTT. The encoded protein is CASSLALGGPGTEAFF.

This clonotype appeared once. The chain uses TRBV14 and TRBJ2-3; D unclear. With 4 bases removed from V and 1 base from J, the gap between germline ends came to 6 bases. The germline CDR1 and CDR2 sequences are SGHDN and FVKESK. The CDR3 consists of 13 residues. CDR3 coding DNA: TGTGCCAGCAGCCTGTTGGGCACAGATACGCAGTATTTT. Translation gives CASSLLGTDTQYF. The complete variable domain, with remaining parts taken from reference TRBV14 and TRBJ2-3, reads EAGVTQFPSHSVIEKGQTVTLRCDPISGHDNLYWYRRVMGKEIKFLLHFVKESKQDESGMPNNRFLAERTGGTYSTLKVQPAELEDSGVYFCASSLLGTDTQYFGPGTRLTVL.

CDR3 bases: TGCGCCAGCAGCTCGGTCAGGGGGGGGGAGACCCAGTACTTC. It translates to CASSSVRGGETQYF. The rearrangement uses TRBV5-1 and TRBJ2-5, with D possibly being TRBD1 or TRBD2 (7 bases each). CDR3 length: 14 amino acids. V was pared by 3 bases and J by 5 bases, with 14 bases between. Germline lookup yields CDR1 SGHRS and CDR2 YFSETQ.

The rearrangement links TRBV28 to TRBJ2-1; D could derive from TRBD1 or TRBD2 (6 bases each). The CDR3 covers 14 residues. CDR1 MDHEN and CDR2 SYDVKM come from the germline V gene. V was trimmed by 2 bases and J by 12 bases, leaving 17 bases between them. This CDR3 is CASSLAVPGAGQFF. For the CDR3, the DNA is TGTGCCAGCAGTTTAGCCGTTCCGGGGGCGGGGCAGTTCTTC.

This chain uses TRBV19 with TRBJ1-2, with D uncertain. The germline gives CDR1 LNHDA, CDR2 SQIVND (reference sequence). The CDR3 loop spans 14 amino acids. V was cut by 5 bases and J by 4 bases, with 14 bases left in between. For the CDR3, the DNA is TGTGCCAGTAGTCTGAGGGAAAAACTCTATGGCTACACCTTC. Translation gives CASSLREKLYGYTF.

The rearrangement joins TRBV20-1 to TRBJ1-1; 9 bases match TRBD1. The CDR3 covers 12 residues. In germline, CDR1 is DFQATT, CDR2 SNEGSKA (reference sequence). V trimming: 3 bases; J trimming: 4 bases; junction bases outside the gene matches: 0. In DNA, the CDR3 is TGCAGTGCTAGGACAGGGGGCACTGAAGCTTTCTTT. Translated: CSARTGGTEAFF.

The J gene is TRBJ1-4, the V gene TRBV10-3; 7 positions agree with TRBD1. The CDR3 extends over 15 amino acids. CDR1 ENHRY and CDR2 SYGVKD come from the germline V gene. Losses at the gene ends were 3 bases for V and 0 bases for J; bases not matched to a gene: 1. The CDR3 reads CAISDGTATNEKLFF. The CDR3 DNA reads as TGTGCCATCAGTGACGGGACAGCAACTAATGAAAAACTGTTTTTT.

The V call is TRBV24-1, the J call TRBJ1-5, with D perhaps matching TRBD1 (6 bases). CDR3 length: 16 amino acids. Looked up from germline, CDR1 is KGHDR and CDR2 is SFDVKD. V was clipped by 10 bases and J by 1 base, with 19 bases between them. The CDR3 reads CATKPRGTLSNQPQHF. The CDR3 bases are TGTGCCACGAAACCGAGGGGGACACTAAGCAATCAGCCCCAGCATTTT.

This clonotype was detected a few times. This rearrangement joins TRBV7-2 to TRBJ1-2; tentative D call: TRBD1 (5 bases). Trimming removed 4 bases from V and 3 bases from J, with 12 bases in between. The CDR3 has 14 residues. CDR1 is SGHTA and CDR2 is FQGNSA in the germline V gene. The CDR3 sequence: CASSSRVVHYGYTF. CDR3 bases: TGTGCCAGCAGCTCCAGGGTGGTACACTATGGCTACACCTTC.

V is TRBV27 and J is TRBJ2-1, with 8 bases aligning to TRBD2. Germline V gene sequence: CDR1 MNHEY, CDR2 SMNVEV (reference sequence). Trimming took 2 bases from V and 6 from J; bases not matched to a gene: 6. The CDR3 is 15 amino acids. CDR3 residues: CASSLLLAVGNEQFF. CDR3 in DNA: TGTGCCAGCAGTTTACTACTAGCGGTGGGCAATGAGCAGTTCTTC.

This chain joins TRBV10-3 and TRBJ2-7; 7 bases line up with TRBD1. Germline V gene data show CDR1 as ENHRY and CDR2 as SYGVKD. J gave up 4 bases and V 0 bases, and 15 bases lay outside the gene matches. The CDR3 length is 18 residues. The CDR3 DNA reads TGTGCCATCAGTGAGTCGATAACAAATACAGGGGAAATTTACGAGCAGTACTTC. Translated: CAISESITNTGEIYEQYF.

The V call is TRBV6-1, the J call TRBJ2-1; 7 bases map to TRBD1. This CDR3 is built from 14 residues. After removal of 4 bases from V and 5 bases from J, the junction contained 5 bases not matched to a gene. Germline V gene sequence: CDR1 MNHNS, CDR2 SASEGT. CDR3: CASSGTGRHNEQFF. Written as DNA, the CDR3 is TGTGCCAGCAGTGGGACAGGCCGCCACAATGAGCAGTTCTTC.

This clonotype has just a few counts. The rearrangement joins TRBV7-9 to TRBJ1-2; TRBD1 agrees at 8 bases. V lost 3 bases, J lost 8 bases, and 5 bases stayed unmatched. CDR1 and CDR2 (germline): SEHNR, FQNEAQ (reference sequence). This CDR3 is 13 amino acids long. The CDR3 loop is CASSFQGAEGYTF. CDR3 in DNA: TGTGCCAGCAGCTTTCAGGGGGCGGAGGGCTACACCTTC.

The chain uses TRBV7-9 and TRBJ2-3, with 12 positions matching TRBD2. The V gene end was trimmed by 2 bases and the J gene end by 6 bases; junction bases not matched to a gene: 9. Germline values: CDR1 SEHNR, CDR2 FQNEAQ (reference sequence). The CDR3 covers 17 residues. The CDR3 region has the DNA TGTGCCAGCAGCTTATTCGTGACTAGCGGGGGAGGGGATACGCAGTATTTT. Translated, it gives CASSLFVTSGGGDTQYF. Using reference TRBV7-9 and TRBJ2-3 for the parts outside the CDR3, the full variable domain is DTGVSQNPRHKITKRGQNVTFRCDPISEHNRLYWYRQTLGQGPEFLTYFQNEAQLEKSRLLSDRFSAERPKGSFSTLEIQRTEQGDSAMYLCASSLFVTSGGGDTQYFGPGTRLTVL.